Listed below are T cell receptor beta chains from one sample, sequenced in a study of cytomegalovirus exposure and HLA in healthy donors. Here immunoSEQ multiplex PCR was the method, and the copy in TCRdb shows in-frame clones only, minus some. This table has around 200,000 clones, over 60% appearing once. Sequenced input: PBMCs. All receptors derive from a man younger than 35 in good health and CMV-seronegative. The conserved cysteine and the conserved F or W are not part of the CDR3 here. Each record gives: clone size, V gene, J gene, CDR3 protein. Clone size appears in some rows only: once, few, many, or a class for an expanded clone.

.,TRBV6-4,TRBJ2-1,ASSELADPYNEQF
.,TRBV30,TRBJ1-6,AWSHAGGNSPLH
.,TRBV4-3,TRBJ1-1,ASSQDRGQDTEAF
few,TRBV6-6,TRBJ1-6,ASSFGQGALGSPLH
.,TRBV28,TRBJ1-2,ASSLGDTNYGYT
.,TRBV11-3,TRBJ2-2,ASSSAPDSGETGELF
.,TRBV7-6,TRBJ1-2,ASSPRGLGYGYT
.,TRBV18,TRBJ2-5,ASSHSSQETQY
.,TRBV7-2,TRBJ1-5,ASSSDRGKDQPQH
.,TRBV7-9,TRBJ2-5,ASSLKGTAQWY
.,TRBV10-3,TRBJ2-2,AISPLEGGFDTGELF
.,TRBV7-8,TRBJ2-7,ASSFHSGSSYEQY
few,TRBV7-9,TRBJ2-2,ASSSGDTGTGELF
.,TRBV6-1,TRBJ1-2,ASAGAQSYGYT
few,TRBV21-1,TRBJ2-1,ASSWQNNEQF
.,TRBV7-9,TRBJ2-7,ASSPWDRRDYEQY
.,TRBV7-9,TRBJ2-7,ASSSTGTSYEQY
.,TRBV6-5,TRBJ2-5,ASSSGQGAGETQY
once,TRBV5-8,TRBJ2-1,ASSWALLAFNEQF
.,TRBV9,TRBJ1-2,ASSVQGAQGYT
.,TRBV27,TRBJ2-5,ASSLSPPTSLKETQY
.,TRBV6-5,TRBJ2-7,ASSGRDSSYEQY